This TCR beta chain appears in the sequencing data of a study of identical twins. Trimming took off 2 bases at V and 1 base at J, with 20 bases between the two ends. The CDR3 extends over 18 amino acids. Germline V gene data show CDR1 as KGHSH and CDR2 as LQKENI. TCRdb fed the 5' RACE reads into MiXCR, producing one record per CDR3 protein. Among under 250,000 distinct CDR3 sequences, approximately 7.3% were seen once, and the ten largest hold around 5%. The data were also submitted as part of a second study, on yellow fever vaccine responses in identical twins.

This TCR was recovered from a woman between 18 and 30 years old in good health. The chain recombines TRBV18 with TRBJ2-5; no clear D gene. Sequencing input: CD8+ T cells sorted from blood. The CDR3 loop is CASSPFWAAEGVQETQYF. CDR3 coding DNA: TGTGCCAGCTCACCATTTTGGGCCGCAGAAGGTGTCCAAGAGACCCAGTACTTC.